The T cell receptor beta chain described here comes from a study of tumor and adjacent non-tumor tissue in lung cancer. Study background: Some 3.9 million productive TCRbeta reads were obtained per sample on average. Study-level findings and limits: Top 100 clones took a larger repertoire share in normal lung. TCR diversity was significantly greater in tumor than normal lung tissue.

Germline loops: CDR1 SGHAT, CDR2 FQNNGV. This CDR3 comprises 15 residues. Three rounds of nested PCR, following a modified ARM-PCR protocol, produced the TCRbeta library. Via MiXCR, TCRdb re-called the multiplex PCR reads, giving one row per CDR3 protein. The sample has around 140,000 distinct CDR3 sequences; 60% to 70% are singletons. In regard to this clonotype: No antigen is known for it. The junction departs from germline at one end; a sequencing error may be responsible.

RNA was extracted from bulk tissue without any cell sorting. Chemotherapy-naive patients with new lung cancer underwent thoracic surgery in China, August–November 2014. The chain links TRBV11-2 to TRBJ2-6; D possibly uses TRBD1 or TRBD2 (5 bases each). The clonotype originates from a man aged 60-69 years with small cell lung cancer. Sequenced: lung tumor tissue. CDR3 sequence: CASSMSGDGANVQTF. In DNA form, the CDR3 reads TGTGCCAGTAGCATGTCCGGGGATGGGGCCAACGTCCAGACTTTC.